Below are 8 T cell receptor beta chains sequenced from a single sample in a study of cytotoxic CD8 clonotypes in ibrutinib-treated CLL. Repertoires were generated with immunoSEQ multiplex PCR, while TCRdb's copy carries only in-frame clones and drops some. The sample consists of over 9,000 clones, 70% to 80% of them appearing once. The input for sequencing was PBMCs, taken at disease progression, from a patient treated with ibrutinib. These receptors were taken from a human donor with chronic lymphocytic leukemia.

V is TRBV19 and J is TRBJ1-1, with 10 bases aligning to TRBD1. Germline CDR1 LNHDA, CDR2 SQIVND (reference sequence). The CDR3 runs 15 residues. V gave up 5 bases and J gave up 1 base; unmatched junction bases: 4. CDR3: CASSVTGGTNTEAFF. CDR3 nucleotides: TGTGCCAGTAGTGTGACAGGGGGCACGAACACTGAAGCTTTCTTT.

The V and J genes are TRBV7-8 and TRBJ1-2; D remains unclear. The V gene lost 2 bases and the J gene lost 3 bases, with 7 bases spanning the gap. This CDR3 region has 13 residues. Germline CDR1 SGHVS, CDR2 FQNEAQ. CDR3 loop: CASSLTGDYGYTF. Here the CDR3 DNA reads TGTGCCAGCAGCTTAACTGGGGACTATGGCTACACCTTC.

The gene calls are TRBV2 and TRBJ2-2, with 9 bases lining up with TRBD1. Trimming removed 4 bases from V and 4 bases from J; junction bases left unmatched: 4. Germline CDR1 SNHLY, CDR2 FYNNEI. This CDR3 comprises 15 residues. CDR3 sequence reads: CASSVGQGVTGELFF. As DNA, the CDR3 is TGTGCCAGCAGTGTGGGACAGGGCGTCACCGGGGAGCTGTTTTTT. The complete variable domain, with remaining parts taken from reference TRBV2 and TRBJ2-2, reads EPEVTQTPSHQVTQMGQEVILRCVPISNHLYFYWYRQILGQKVEFLVSFYNNEISEKSEIFDDQFSVERPDGSNFTLKIRSTKLEDSAMYFCASSVGQGVTGELFFGEGSRLTVL.

The CDR3 DNA is TGTGCCTGGAGTGTTGTCGCGTGGGGCACCGGGGAGCTGTTTTTT. Translated, it gives CAWSVVAWGTGELFF. This rearrangement joins TRBV30 to TRBJ2-2, with no clear D. The CDR3 consists of 15 residues. With 0 bases removed from V and 4 bases from J, the gap between germline ends came to 12 bases. Germline CDR1 reads GTSNPN; CDR2 reads SVGIG (reference sequence).

V usage is TRBV9 and J usage is TRBJ2-1; 7 positions match TRBD2. The V and J ends lost 0 bases and 5 bases, in that order; junction bases with no gene match: 8. CDR1 is SGDLS and CDR2 is YYNGEE in the germline V gene. This CDR3 spans 16 amino acids. The DNA of the CDR3 is TGTGCCAGCAGCGTAGGCGGGAGAGCCCTGGACAATGAGCAGTTCTTC. This codes for CASSVGGRALDNEQFF. Combining the CDR3 with reference TRBV9 and TRBJ2-1 gives the whole variable domain DSGVTQTPKHLITATGQRVTLRCSPRSGDLSVYWYQQSLDQGLQFLIQYYNGEERAKGNILERFSAQQFPDLHSELNLSSLELGDSALYFCASSVGGRALDNEQFFGPGTRLTVL.

This clone has only a few counts. The chain carries TRBV6-1 and TRBJ2-1; 9 bases are shared with TRBD2. The CDR3 consists of 18 residues. With V trimmed by 6 bases and J by 7 bases, 19 bases remained unmatched. Germline V gene sequence: CDR1 MNHNS, CDR2 SASEGT. CDR3 region: CASREFPLGGGGKNEQFF. In DNA form, the CDR3 reads TGTGCCAGCAGAGAATTTCCCCTGGGCGGGGGGGGTAAGAATGAGCAGTTCTTC.

CDR3 coding DNA: TGTGCCAGCAGCCGATCGACAACAGACTACGAGCAGTACTTC. Translation: CASSRSTTDYEQYF. J is TRBJ2-7 and V is TRBV7-6; no firm D call. Per the germline V gene, CDR1 is SGHVS and CDR2 is FNYEAQ. CDR3 length: 14 amino acids. V dropped 5 bases and J dropped 3 bases, with 14 bases sitting between them.

This chain uses TRBV5-1 with TRBJ2-7, with 9 bases matching TRBD1. V trimming: 4 bases; J trimming: 6 bases; junction bases outside the gene matches: 8. Germline V gene sequence: CDR1 SGHRS, CDR2 YFSETQ. This CDR3 region has 14 residues. CDR3 coding DNA: TGCGCCAGCAGCGCTACCGGGACAGGGCCCGAGCAGTACTTC. It translates to CASSATGTGPEQYF.